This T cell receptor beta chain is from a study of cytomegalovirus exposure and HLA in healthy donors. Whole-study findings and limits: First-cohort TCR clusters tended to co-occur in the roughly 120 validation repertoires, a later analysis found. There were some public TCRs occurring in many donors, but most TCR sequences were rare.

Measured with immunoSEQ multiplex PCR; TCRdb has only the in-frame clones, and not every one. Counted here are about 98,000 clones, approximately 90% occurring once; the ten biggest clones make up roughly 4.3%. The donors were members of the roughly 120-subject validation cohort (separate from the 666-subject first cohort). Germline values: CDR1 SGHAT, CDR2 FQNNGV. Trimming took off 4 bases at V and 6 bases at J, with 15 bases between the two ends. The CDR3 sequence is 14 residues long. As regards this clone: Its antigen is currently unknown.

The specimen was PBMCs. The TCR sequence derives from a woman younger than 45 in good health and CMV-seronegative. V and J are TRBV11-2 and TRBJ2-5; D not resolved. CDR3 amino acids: CASSWPPRLKTQYF. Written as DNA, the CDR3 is TGTGCCAGCAGCTGGCCCCCCCGCCTGAAGACCCAGTACTTC.